Listed below are T cell receptor beta chains from one sample, sequenced in a study of a mutant IDH1 vaccine in newly diagnosed glioma. Sequencing was performed with immunoSEQ multiplex PCR; in TCRdb, only in-frame clones are kept and a portion is missing. This sample yields about 92,000 clones, of which around 82% are seen a single time; approximately 8% belongs to the top ten. The sequenced sample was PBMCs, obtained from a glioma patient treated with radiotherapy, temozolomide or both. These receptors were obtained from a woman aged 45 to 65 with glioma. Both conserved end residues are part of each CDR3. The order of the fields is J gene, clone size, V gene, D gene, CDR3 DNA, CDR3 protein. D genes are given only for firm matches. Rows give clone size only sometimes, using once, few, many, or a class for an expanded clone.

TRBJ2-2,few,TRBV19,TRBD1,TGTGCCAGTACCAACAGGGGGCTGGGGAACACCGGGGAGCTGTTTTTT,CASTNRGLGNTGELFF
TRBJ2-1,-,TRBV4-1,-,TGCGCCAGCAGCACAGATCGAGGGGATGAGCAGTTCTTC,CASSTDRGDEQFF
TRBJ1-4,once,TRBV28,-,TGTGCCAGCAGTGGTACGGGAGGGGTCCGGGTTGAAAAACTGTTTTTT,CASSGTGGVRVEKLFF
TRBJ2-3,-,TRBV5-1,TRBD2,TGCGCCAGCAGAATTTTAAGCGGGGTAGGTGAAGATACGCAGTATTTT,CASRILSGVGEDTQYF
TRBJ2-1,once,TRBV2,TRBD1,TGTGCCAGCAGGGGGGACAGGGCCGCAATCTACAATGAGCAGTTCTTC,CASRGDRAAIYNEQFF
TRBJ2-1,-,TRBV5-4,-,TGTGCCAGCAGCTTGGGTCAGGGAGGTGAGCAGTTCTTC,CASSLGQGGEQFF
TRBJ2-2,few,TRBV5-1,TRBD2,TGCGCCAGCAGCTTGGGGACTAGCGGGGGTTACAAGAACACCGGGGAGCTGTTTTTT,CASSLGTSGGYKNTGELFF
TRBJ1-4,-,TRBV19,TRBD1,TGTGCCAGTACTAGACAGGGGGCAACTAATGAAAAACTGTTTTTT,CASTRQGATNEKLFF
TRBJ1-6,few,TRBV30,-,TGTGCCTGGAGTATCGGTGGAAATTCACCCCTCCACTTT,CAWSIGGNSPLHF
TRBJ2-5,-,TRBV6-1,TRBD2,TGTGCCCTCGACCGGACTAGCGGAAAAGAGACCCAGTACTTC,CALDRTSGKETQYF
TRBJ1-4,-,TRBV5-1,-,TGCGCCAGCAGCTTTAGCTTTGAAAAACTGTTTTTT,CASSFSFEKLFF